This entry describes one TCR beta chain. This sample was included in a study of technical replicates of blood from several donors. Germline V CDR1 and CDR2: MDHEN, SYDVKM. V was clipped by 5 bases and J by 0 bases, with 11 bases between them. The CDR3 totals 15 residues. Measured with immunoSEQ multiplex PCR; TCRdb has only the in-frame clones, and not every one. The sample lists approximately 82,000 clones; over 80% were seen once. Sequencing was done on a sample of T cells isolated from PBMCs. The receptor's source is a human donor in good health. This chain joins TRBV28 and TRBJ2-4; possible D gene TRBD2, 5 bases. CDR3 nucleotides: TGTGCCAGCAGTCTAAGGGAGATAGCCAAAAACATTCAGTACTTC. Its translation is CASSLREIAKNIQYF.